Listed here is a single T cell receptor (beta chain). Its antigen remains unidentified. Primers used in a second PCR of roughly 7 to 12 cycles were a sample-barcoded 5' primer and a J-beta primer mix. TCRdb re-called the 5' RACE reads with MiXCR, one entry per CDR3 protein. This sample has fewer than 900,000 distinct CDR3 sequences, with 49% found just once. This sample stems from a study of blood T cells in healthy people across ages. Study-level points and caveats: With naive T cell percentage, TCR beta diversity showed a strong correlation.

Trimming took off 3 bases at V and 9 bases at J, with 8 bases between the two ends. The length of the CDR3 is 12 residues. Sequenced material: blood. This chain connects TRBV12-3 or TRBV12-4 to TRBJ2-2, with no clear D. The sequence was obtained from a woman aged 60-75 years in good health. The CDR3 is CASSLVPRELFF. The CDR3, as DNA: TGTGCCAGCAGTTTGGTCCCAAGGGAGCTGTTTTTT.